These T cell receptor beta chains were read from a single sample in a study of T-cell reconstitution after alpha-beta-depleted transplantation in children. TCRdb used MiXCR to reprocess the PCR reads, holding one entry per CDR3 protein. The data show 450,000 to 600,000 distinct CDR3 sequences, over 9.5% seen once. The material sequenced was PBMCs, taken before TCRalphabeta/CD19-depleted stem cell transplant. The receptors shown here come from a child aged 2-15 years with inherited bone marrow failure, due to receive a stem cell transplant. The CDR3 runs from the conserved cysteine through the conserved F or W. Each record gives: J gene, V gene, clone size, D gene, CDR3 DNA, CDR3 protein. The D gene is left open where the match is weak. Not every row has a clone size; where given, it reads once, few, many or a size class.

j_call: TRBJ1-6; v_call: TRBV7-2; clone_size: many; d_call: NA; cdr3_nt: TGTGCCAGCAGCTTAGAGGAGGGCGTCATGGGTTCACCCCTCCACTTT; cdr3_aa: CASSLEEGVMGSPLHF
j_call: TRBJ2-7; v_call: TRBV28; clone_size: many; d_call: TRBD1; cdr3_nt: TGTGCCAGCAGTTTATCACGGGTGAGGACAGGCTACGAGCAGTACTTC; cdr3_aa: CASSLSRVRTGYEQYF
j_call: TRBJ2-2; v_call: TRBV23-1; clone_size: few; d_call: NA; cdr3_nt: TGCGCCAGCAGTCTTCGGTGCACCGGGGAGCTGTTTTTT; cdr3_aa: CASSLRCTGELFF
j_call: TRBJ1-1; v_call: TRBV7-2; clone_size: many; d_call: NA; cdr3_nt: TGTGCCAGCAGCTTACAGCAGAACACTGAAGCTTTCTTT; cdr3_aa: CASSLQQNTEAFF
j_call: TRBJ2-7; v_call: TRBV19; clone_size: many; d_call: NA; cdr3_nt: TGTGCCAGTAGTATGGGTGTCTACGAGCAGTACTTC; cdr3_aa: CASSMGVYEQYF
j_call: TRBJ2-7; v_call: TRBV6-1; clone_size: few; d_call: TRBD1; cdr3_nt: TGTGCCAGCAGTATAGGACAGGGGCTAACCTACGAGCAGTACTTC; cdr3_aa: CASSIGQGLTYEQYF
j_call: TRBJ2-7; v_call: TRBV29-1; clone_size: NA; d_call: TRBD1; cdr3_nt: TGCAGCGTCCCGTCGGACAGGGAAGGGCCCTACGAGCAGTACTTC; cdr3_aa: CSVPSDREGPYEQYF
j_call: TRBJ1-2; v_call: TRBV27; clone_size: many; d_call: NA; cdr3_nt: TGTGCCAGCAGTTCCGGGAACCCTAACTATGGCTACACCTTC; cdr3_aa: CASSSGNPNYGYTF
j_call: TRBJ2-2; v_call: TRBV9; clone_size: many; d_call: NA; cdr3_nt: TGTGCCAGCAGCGACTCAGGGATAGGGGAGCTGTTTTTT; cdr3_aa: CASSDSGIGELFF
j_call: TRBJ2-2; v_call: TRBV29-1; clone_size: NA; d_call: TRBD2; cdr3_nt: TGCAGCGTTGAAGATTTTGGACTAGCGGGCCGGAACACCGGGGAGCTGTTTTTT; cdr3_aa: CSVEDFGLAGRNTGELFF
j_call: TRBJ2-3; v_call: TRBV20-1; clone_size: many; d_call: NA; cdr3_nt: TGCAGTGCTAGATCGGGGGAACGCACAGATACGCAGTATTTT; cdr3_aa: CSARSGERTDTQYF
j_call: TRBJ2-3; v_call: TRBV7-2; clone_size: few; d_call: TRBD1; cdr3_nt: TGTGCCAGCAGCTTAGGACAGGGGAGAGGTGGCCCGACGCAGTATTTT; cdr3_aa: CASSLGQGRGGPTQYF
j_call: TRBJ2-7; v_call: TRBV2; clone_size: many; d_call: NA; cdr3_nt: TGTGCCAGCAGTGAAGTCTTATACGAGCAGTACTTC; cdr3_aa: CASSEVLYEQYF
j_call: TRBJ2-3; v_call: TRBV6-1; clone_size: many; d_call: NA; cdr3_nt: TGTGCCAGCAGTGATATGGCAACCACAGATACGCAGTATTTT; cdr3_aa: CASSDMATTDTQYF
j_call: TRBJ2-1; v_call: TRBV5-1; clone_size: many; d_call: NA; cdr3_nt: TGCGCCAGCAGCTCCGAGCCTCAAATCTACAATGAGCAGTTCTTC; cdr3_aa: CASSSEPQIYNEQFF
j_call: TRBJ1-1; v_call: TRBV14; clone_size: many; d_call: TRBD1; cdr3_nt: TGTGCCAGCAGCCAATGGGCCAGGGGGCCCACTGAAGCTTTCTTT; cdr3_aa: CASSQWARGPTEAFF
j_call: TRBJ2-5; v_call: TRBV11-2; clone_size: many; d_call: NA; cdr3_nt: TGTGCCAGCAGCCGAATTTACAGGGATGGAGAGACCCAGTACTTC; cdr3_aa: CASSRIYRDGETQYF
j_call: TRBJ2-7; v_call: TRBV7-2; clone_size: NA; d_call: TRBD1; cdr3_nt: TGTGCCAGCGCTTGGCCTAACAGGGGGACCTACGAGCAGTACTTC; cdr3_aa: CASAWPNRGTYEQYF
j_call: TRBJ2-5; v_call: TRBV6-5; clone_size: many; d_call: NA; cdr3_nt: TGTGCCAGCAGTTACGAGGGTTCCGAGACCCAGTACTTC; cdr3_aa: CASSYEGSETQYF
j_call: TRBJ2-1; v_call: TRBV10-3; clone_size: few; d_call: NA; cdr3_nt: TGTGCCATCAGTGGGGGGAAGGGCTCCTACAATGAGCAGTTCTTC; cdr3_aa: CAISGGKGSYNEQFF
j_call: TRBJ2-7; v_call: TRBV5-5; clone_size: few; d_call: NA; cdr3_nt: TGTGCCAGCAGCCATGGACGGACCTACGAGCAGTACTTC; cdr3_aa: CASSHGRTYEQYF
j_call: TRBJ2-7; v_call: TRBV29-1; clone_size: NA; d_call: TRBD1; cdr3_nt: TGCAGCGTTGTGCCAGACAGGGGACAACCCTACGAGCAGTACTTC; cdr3_aa: CSVVPDRGQPYEQYF
j_call: TRBJ1-2; v_call: TRBV12-3/TRBV12-4; clone_size: many; d_call: NA; cdr3_nt: TGTGCCAGCAGTTTAGAGGCGGTTCCAGACTATGGCTACACCTTC; cdr3_aa: CASSLEAVPDYGYTF
j_call: TRBJ2-7; v_call: TRBV25-1; clone_size: NA; d_call: NA; cdr3_nt: TGTGCCAGCCGAAATGGGGTGAGTGGCGAGCAGTACTTC; cdr3_aa: CASRNGVSGEQYF
j_call: TRBJ2-1; v_call: TRBV5-6; clone_size: many; d_call: NA; cdr3_nt: TGTGCCAGCAGCTTGGAATTACGGCCCGCGGGTGAGCAGTTCTTC; cdr3_aa: CASSLELRPAGEQFF
j_call: TRBJ2-1; v_call: TRBV6-5; clone_size: many; d_call: TRBD2; cdr3_nt: TGTGCCAGCAGTTACTCCATTTATGCGGGAGGGCCCCACAATGAGCAGTTCTTC; cdr3_aa: CASSYSIYAGGPHNEQFF
j_call: TRBJ2-7; v_call: TRBV5-1; clone_size: many; d_call: TRBD1; cdr3_nt: TGCGCCAGCAGCCCGGACAGGGAACTATACGAGCAGTACTTC; cdr3_aa: CASSPDRELYEQYF
j_call: TRBJ2-1; v_call: TRBV29-1; clone_size: many; d_call: NA; cdr3_nt: TGCAGCGTTTCCCACCGCGTGCAGTTCTTC; cdr3_aa: CSVSHRVQFF
j_call: TRBJ2-7; v_call: TRBV5-1; clone_size: few; d_call: TRBD1; cdr3_nt: TGCGCCAGCAGCAAGGACAGGGCCTACGAGCAGTACTTC; cdr3_aa: CASSKDRAYEQYF
j_call: TRBJ2-7; v_call: TRBV12-3/TRBV12-4; clone_size: many; d_call: NA; cdr3_nt: TGTGCCAGCAGTTTAGCGCTGGGTCACGAGCAGTACTTC; cdr3_aa: CASSLALGHEQYF
j_call: TRBJ1-1; v_call: TRBV5-1; clone_size: many; d_call: TRBD1; cdr3_nt: TGCGCCAGCAGCTTTGGGACAGGGGATCGGAACACTGAAGCTTTCTTT; cdr3_aa: CASSFGTGDRNTEAFF
j_call: TRBJ2-3; v_call: TRBV4-1; clone_size: many; d_call: TRBD2; cdr3_nt: TGCGCCAGCAGCCAAGTGGTACTAGCGGGAGTCACAGATACGCAGTATTTT; cdr3_aa: CASSQVVLAGVTDTQYF
j_call: TRBJ2-2; v_call: TRBV5-4; clone_size: many; d_call: TRBD2; cdr3_nt: TGTGCCAGCAGCTTGGGGACTAGAGAGACCGGGGAGCTGTTTTTT; cdr3_aa: CASSLGTRETGELFF
j_call: TRBJ2-2; v_call: TRBV5-6; clone_size: few; d_call: TRBD2; cdr3_nt: TGTGCCAGCAGCTTGGCGGGGACTAGCGGGATGAACACCGGGGAGCTGTTTTTT; cdr3_aa: CASSLAGTSGMNTGELFF
j_call: TRBJ2-3; v_call: TRBV20-1; clone_size: NA; d_call: NA; cdr3_nt: TGCAGTGCTCGGACAGCTAGCACAGATACGCAGTATTTT; cdr3_aa: CSARTASTDTQYF
j_call: TRBJ2-7; v_call: TRBV20-1; clone_size: few; d_call: TRBD2; cdr3_nt: TGCAGTGCAACCGGGACAGGACTGACTAGCGGGAGTTTCTCCTACGAGCAGTACTTC; cdr3_aa: CSATGTGLTSGSFSYEQYF
j_call: TRBJ2-7; v_call: TRBV7-2; clone_size: many; d_call: NA; cdr3_nt: TGTGCCAGCAGCCTAGGGCCTGTCACCTACGAGCAGTACTTC; cdr3_aa: CASSLGPVTYEQYF